This T cell receptor beta chain appears in the sequencing data of a study of early T cells in non-severe SARS-CoV-2 infection. Study information: The study sequenced bulk RNA from unsorted whole blood, with chains unpaired.

Attachment of unique molecular identifiers to individual cDNA molecules was performed. TCRdb reprocessed the 5' RACE reads with MiXCR, giving one entry per CDR3 protein. The sample has fewer than 80,000 distinct CDR3 sequences, more than 10% seen once. At least ten counts were recorded for this clonotype. No antigen is known for it. At one end, the junction sequence differs from germline, possibly due to a read error. General study points: CD4 and private specificities were missed by VDJdb matching, which favored anti-spike CD8 responses.

The germline gives CDR1 DFQATT, CDR2 SNEGSKA (reference sequence). The CDR3 length is 14 residues. The sample consisted of whole blood, taken at baseline. The receptor was derived from an adult who was a healthcare worker with PCR-confirmed SARS-CoV-2 infection or an uninfected control (not recorded which). The donor label of this sample is uncertain. The V gene is TRBV20-1, the J gene TRBJ1-1, with 7 bases matching TRBD1. The CDR3 bases are TGCAGTGCTAGAGAGATACAGGGGAACGCTGAAGCTTTCTTT. Encoded protein: CSAREIQGNAEAFF.